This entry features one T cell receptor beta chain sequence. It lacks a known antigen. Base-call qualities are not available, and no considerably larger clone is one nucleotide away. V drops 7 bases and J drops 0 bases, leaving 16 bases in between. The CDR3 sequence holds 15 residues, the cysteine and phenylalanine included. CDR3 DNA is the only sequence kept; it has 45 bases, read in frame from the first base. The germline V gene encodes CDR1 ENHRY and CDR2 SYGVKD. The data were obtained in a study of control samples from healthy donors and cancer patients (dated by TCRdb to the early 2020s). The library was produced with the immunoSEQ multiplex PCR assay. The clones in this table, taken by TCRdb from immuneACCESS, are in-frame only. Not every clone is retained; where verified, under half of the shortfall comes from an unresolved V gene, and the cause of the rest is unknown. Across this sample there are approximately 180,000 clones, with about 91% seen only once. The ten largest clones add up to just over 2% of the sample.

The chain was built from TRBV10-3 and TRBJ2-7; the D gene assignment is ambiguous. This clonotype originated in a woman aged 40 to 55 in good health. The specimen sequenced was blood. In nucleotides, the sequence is TGTGCCATCAAAATATCCCCGGGCAACTCCTACGAGCAGTACTTC. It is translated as CAIKISPGNSYEQYF.